The following is a T cell receptor beta chain sequence with its context. V trimming: 6 bases; J trimming: 4 bases; junction bases outside the gene matches: 9. There are 14 residues in the CDR3. Germline assignment: CDR1 SGDLS and CDR2 YYNGEE. These data are taken from a study of blood T cell repertoires in COVID-19. Study processing details: Nucleated cell number was recorded as an estimate derived from reference gene primer amplification. Clones were read by immunoSEQ multiplex PCR, and TCRdb kept only the in-frame ones, dropping some. V, J and clone size are those of that table, while D and trimming were read from the DNA. The table has approximately 470,000 clones, 80% to 90% seen once.

The sample consisted of peripheral blood. The rearrangement joins TRBV9 to TRBJ1-2, with 7 bases identical to TRBD1. This receptor was obtained from a human donor in a cohort sampled during active COVID-19. The CDR3 DNA follows: TGTGCCAGCATCCCCGACAGGGAGTGCTATGGCTACACCTTC. This gives the protein CASIPDRECYGYTF.